The 11 T cell receptor beta chains below were found in one sample sequenced in a study of blood T cell repertoires in COVID-19. Measured with immunoSEQ multiplex PCR; TCRdb has only the in-frame clones, and not every one. The sample contains 300,000 to 400,000 clones, 85% of which appear only once. Sequencing was carried out using PBMCs or T cells enriched from blood (not recorded which). Receptors originate from a woman aged 25 to 45 who had been exposed to COVID-19.

The chain couples TRBV18 to TRBJ2-2; D not certain. Germline CDR1 is KGHSH and CDR2 is LQKENI. V dropped 3 bases and J dropped 7 bases, with 9 bases sitting between them. The CDR3 spans 13 residues. This CDR3 reads CASSPPSVGELFF. The CDR3 nucleotides read TGTGCCAGCTCACCTCCATCGGTCGGGGAGCTGTTTTTT.

The chain employs TRBV4-2 and TRBJ1-5, with 8 bases identical to TRBD1. The junction had 12 bases not matched to a gene; V was cut back by 3 bases and J by 8 bases. Germline V CDR1 and CDR2: LGHNA, YNFKEQ. The CDR3 totals 16 residues. The CDR3 sequence: CASSHNFGQGNEPQHF. The CDR3 DNA reads TGTGCCAGCAGCCACAATTTCGGACAGGGCAACGAGCCCCAGCATTTT.

The CDR3 reads CASSSLAGARDEQFF. The CDR3 nucleotides are TGTGCCAGCAGTTCACTAGCGGGAGCGCGGGATGAGCAGTTCTTC. This rearrangement joins TRBV6-5 to TRBJ2-1; TRBD2 matches at 11 bases. The length of the CDR3 is 15 residues. With V trimmed by 4 bases and J by 8 bases, 7 bases remained unmatched. Per germline, CDR1 MNHEY and CDR2 SVGAGI.

The chain couples TRBV2 to TRBJ1-5; tentatively, D is TRBD1 (6 bases). The V end was cut by 6 bases, the J end by 4 bases, with 16 bases between. The CDR3 length is 15 residues. Per the germline V gene, CDR1 is SNHLY and CDR2 is FYNNEI. CDR3 bases: TGTGCCAGCAGCGCCCTGTCAACAGGGAATCAGCCCCAGCATTTT. Protein: CASSALSTGNQPQHF.

This chain uses TRBV7-6 with TRBJ2-7; D is perhaps TRBD1 (6 bases). CDR1 is SGHVS and CDR2 is FNYEAQ in the germline V gene. The CDR3 covers 15 residues. V lost 5 bases and J lost 0, with 14 bases in between. CDR3 region: CASSGAGAFSYEQYF. CDR3 nucleotides: TGTGCCAGCAGCGGAGCAGGGGCCTTCTCCTACGAGCAGTACTTC.

The genes are TRBV28 and TRBJ2-7; 9 nucleotides agree with TRBD2. The germline V gene has CDR1 MDHEN and CDR2 SYDVKM. J lost 3 bases, V lost 2 bases, and 11 bases had no gene match. The CDR3 has 17 residues. CDR3 protein: CASSLGSGGSKGYEQYF. CDR3 nucleotide sequence: TGTGCCAGCAGTTTAGGTAGCGGGGGATCCAAGGGCTACGAGCAGTACTTC. Filled out from reference TRBV28 and TRBJ2-7, the complete variable domain reads DVKVTQSSRYLVKRTGEKVFLECVQDMDHENMFWYRQDPGLGLRLIYFSYDVKMKEKGDIPEGYSVSREKKERFSLILESASTNQTSMYLCASSLGSGGSKGYEQYFGPGTRLTVT.

The gene calls are TRBV7-8 and TRBJ2-1; 8 bases are a match to TRBD1. Trimming at V came to 0 bases and at J to 7 bases, leaving 2 bases not matched to a gene. Germline V lookup: CDR1 SGHVS, CDR2 FQNEAQ. There are 14 residues in the CDR3. The CDR3 bases are TGTGCCAGCAGCTTAGCGGACAGGGCGAATGAGCAGTTCTTC. It encodes CASSLADRANEQFF.

The chain carries TRBV27 and TRBJ1-2, with 7 bases that match TRBD1. This CDR3 spans 15 amino acids. Trimming removed 6 bases from V and 6 bases from J; junction bases left unmatched: 13. Germline V gives CDR1 MNHEY, CDR2 SMNVEV (reference sequence). CDR3 nucleotides: TGTGCCAGCAGGCCGACCCGACAGGGCGTACATGGCTACACCTTC. Translating gives CASRPTRQGVHGYTF.

The V call is TRBV5-1, the J call TRBJ2-7; D possibly corresponds to TRBD2 (6 bases). This CDR3 has 13 amino acids. V was trimmed by 0 bases and J by 5 bases, leaving 9 bases between them. Germline CDR1 SGHRS, CDR2 YFSETQ. CDR3 region: CASSLETRNEQYF. The CDR3 DNA reads as TGCGCCAGCAGCTTGGAGACTAGAAACGAGCAGTACTTC.

The CDR3 region is CASSAGQKDGYTF. CDR3 nucleotide sequence: TGTGCCAGCAGTGCCGGACAGAAAGATGGCTACACCTTC. The V gene is TRBV2, the J gene TRBJ1-2; perhaps TRBD1 as D (6 bases). The V end lost 4 bases, the J end lost 6 bases, and 12 bases lay between the germline ends. The length of the CDR3 is 13 residues. Germline-derived CDR1 and CDR2 are SNHLY and FYNNEI.

This chain connects TRBV5-6 to TRBJ1-1, with TRBD1 as a possible D gene (6 bases). This CDR3 is built from 15 residues. The germline V gene has CDR1 SGHDT and CDR2 YYEEEE. V gave up 4 bases and J gave up 4 bases, with 17 bases separating them. CDR3 DNA: TGTGCCAGCAGCCAGAGGGACAAAATCATCACTGAAGCTTTCTTT. Amino acids: CASSQRDKIITEAFF.